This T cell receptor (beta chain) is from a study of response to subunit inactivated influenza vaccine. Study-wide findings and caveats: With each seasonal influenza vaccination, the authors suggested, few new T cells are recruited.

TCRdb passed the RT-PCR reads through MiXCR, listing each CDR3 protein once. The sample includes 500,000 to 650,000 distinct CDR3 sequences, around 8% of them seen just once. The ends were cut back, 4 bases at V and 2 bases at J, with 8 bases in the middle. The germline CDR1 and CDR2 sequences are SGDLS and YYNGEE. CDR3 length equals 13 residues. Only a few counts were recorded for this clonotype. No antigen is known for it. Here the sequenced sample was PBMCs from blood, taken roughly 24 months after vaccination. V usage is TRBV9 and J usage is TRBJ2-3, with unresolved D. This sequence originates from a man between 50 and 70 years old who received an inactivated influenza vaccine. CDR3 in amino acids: CASSPANTDTQYF. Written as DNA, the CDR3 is TGTGCCAGCAGCCCGGCTAACACAGATACGCAGTATTTT.